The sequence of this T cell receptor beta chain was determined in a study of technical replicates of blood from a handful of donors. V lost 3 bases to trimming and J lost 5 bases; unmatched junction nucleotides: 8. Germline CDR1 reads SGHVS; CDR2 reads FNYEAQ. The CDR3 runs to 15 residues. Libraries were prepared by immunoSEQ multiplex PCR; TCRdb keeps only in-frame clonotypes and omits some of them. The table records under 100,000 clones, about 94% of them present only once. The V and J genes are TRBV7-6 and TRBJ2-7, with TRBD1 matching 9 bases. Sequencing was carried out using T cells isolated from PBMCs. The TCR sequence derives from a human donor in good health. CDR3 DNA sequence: TGTGCCAGCAGCTTGGCAGGACAGGGGCGTCACGAGCAGTACTTC. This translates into CASSLAGQGRHEQYF.